Sequencing of this T cell receptor (beta chain) was carried out in a study of T cell changes during pregnancy in multiple sclerosis. The assay was immunoSEQ multiplex PCR, and TCRdb's table has in-frame clones only and misses some. Of 100,000 or so clones listed, approximately 89% are singletons. J was trimmed by 9 bases and V by 0 bases; bases with no gene match: 7. The CDR3 spans 15 residues. Germline values: CDR1 SGHNT, CDR2 YENEEA. This receptor was taken from a female donor with multiple sclerosis, enrolled in a pregnancy study. Sequencing used peripheral blood, obtained after pregnancy. The chain couples TRBV11-3 to TRBJ2-1, with 8 positions matching TRBD2. The CDR3 bases are TGTGCCAGCAGCTTAGATTTCGGGGGGGCCGGTGAGCAGTTCTTC. It encodes CASSLDFGGAGEQFF.